The 8 T cell receptor beta chains listed next were all sequenced from one sample in a study of spatial heterogeneity in lung cancer. Regarding the study as a whole: It was found that expanded intratumoral alpha and beta TCR counts tracked tumor mutation counts.

Each CDR3 protein gets one entry after TCRdb re-called the 5' RACE reads with MiXCR. The table includes about 6,900 distinct CDR3 sequences, 3.1% detected once. Sample time point: sample taken at primary tumor resection. These receptors' targets are unknown. Material: lung tumor tissue, obtained at surgery. The origin of the receptors is a male donor with early-stage non-small cell lung cancer.

By sample fraction, this clonotype is large (0.1 to 1%). The CDR3: CASRAPPPGGYTEAFF. The CDR3 coding sequence is TGTGCCAGCAGAGCCCCCCCGCCGGGGGGGTACACTGAAGCTTTCTTT. J is TRBJ1-1 and V is TRBV11-2; possibly TRBD1 for D (5 bases). Germline assignment: CDR1 SGHAT and CDR2 FQNNGV. The V end was cut by 6 bases, the J end by 3 bases, with 20 bases between. The CDR3 length is 16 residues. The full variable domain, its missing parts supplied by reference TRBV11-2 and TRBJ1-1, is EAGVAQSPRYKIIEKRQSVAFWCNPISGHATLYWYQQILGQGPKLLIQFQNNGVVDDSQLPKDRFSAERLKGVDSTLKIQPAKLEDSAVYLCASRAPPPGGYTEAFFGQGTRLTVV.

This clonotype is medium-sized. The chain is built from TRBV11-2 and TRBJ2-7; TRBD2 is a possible D gene (6 bases). This CDR3 region has 16 residues. The V end was cut by 8 bases, the J end by 2 bases, with 22 bases between. Germline-derived CDR1 and CDR2 are SGHAT and FQNNGV. The CDR3 here is CASSIHAGTGAYEQYF. In DNA form, the CDR3 reads TGTGCCAGCTCTATCCATGCGGGGACGGGCGCCTACGAGCAGTACTTC.

This clonotype was recorded many times. The chain employs TRBV19 and TRBJ1-5; 7 nucleotides agree with TRBD1. V lost 9 bases and J lost 4; bases outside the gene matches: 3. Germline V gene data show CDR1 as LNHDA and CDR2 as SQIVND (reference sequence). The CDR3 contains 12 residues. The CDR3 spells CARDRDNQPQHF. For the CDR3, the DNA is TGTGCCAGAGACAGGGATAATCAGCCCCAGCATTTT.

This clonotype was counted ten times or more. The chain uses TRBV29-1 and TRBJ2-3; 7 bases align to TRBD2. The germline V gene has CDR1 SQVTM and CDR2 ANQGSEA. J was trimmed by 4 bases and V by 5 bases; bases with no gene match: 9. This CDR3 region has 14 residues. CDR3 residues: CSVKGEGRADTQYF. The CDR3 nucleotides are TGCAGCGTTAAAGGGGAGGGCCGTGCAGATACGCAGTATTTT.

At least ten counts were recorded for this clonotype. The chain is built from TRBV10-3 and TRBJ2-1, with TRBD2 matching 13 bases. The germline V gene encodes CDR1 ENHRY and CDR2 SYGVKD. J gave up 2 bases and V 10 bases, and 5 bases lay outside the gene matches. This CDR3 is built from 15 residues. The CDR3 sequence is CATRLAGGPYNEQFF. CDR3 nucleotide sequence: TGTGCCACTAGACTAGCGGGGGGACCCTACAATGAGCAGTTCTTC.

This clonotype was counted ten times or more. The rearrangement joins TRBV20-1 to TRBJ2-5; 10 bases line up with TRBD2. The CDR3 spans 15 residues. V shed 5 bases and J 2 bases; nucleotides not matched to a gene: 8. Germline V gene sequence: CDR1 DFQATT, CDR2 SNEGSKA (reference sequence). CDR3 nucleotides: TGCAGTGCTCTCCTGACTAGCGGGTATCAAGAGACCCAGTACTTC. This sequence encodes CSALLTSGYQETQYF.

In its sample, this clonotype was seen many times. Germline is not matched at one junction end, which may reflect a read error. The rearrangement uses TRBV29-1 and TRBJ1-2; 8 nucleotides agree with TRBD1. This CDR3 region has 15 residues. Looked up from germline, CDR1 is SQVTM and CDR2 is ANQGSEA. The CDR3 DNA is TGCAGCGTTGAACTAGGACAGGGAGTGAACTATGGCGACACCTTC. It yields the protein CSVELGQGVNYGDTF. Full variable domain (rest looked up from reference TRBV29-1 and TRBJ1-2): SAVISQKPSRDICQRGTSLTIQCQVDSQVTMMFWYRQQPGQSLTLIATANQGSEATYESGFVIDKFPISRPNLTFSTLTVSNMSPEDSSIYLCSVELGQGVNYGDTFGSGTRLTVV.

This clonotype was detected only a few times. The J gene is TRBJ2-3, the V gene TRBV18; maybe TRBD1 (6 bases). The CDR3 sequence is 15 residues long. The V gene lost 5 bases and the J gene lost 0 bases, with 12 bases spanning the gap. Germline V gene sequence: CDR1 KGHSH, CDR2 LQKENI. CDR3 loop: CASSAGQRSTDTQYF. In nucleotides, the CDR3 is TGTGCCAGCTCAGCTGGACAGCGCAGCACAGATACGCAGTATTTT.